These 25 T cell receptor beta chains came from one sample sequenced in a study of T-cell reconstitution after alpha-beta-depleted transplantation in children. TCRbeta library construction was performed incorporating unique molecular identifiers. MiXCR, applied by TCRdb to the PCR reads, yields one record per CDR3 protein. In the table there are 97,000 or so distinct CDR3 sequences, roughly 7.1% of which are singletons. The sample consisted of PBMCs, taken before TCRalphabeta/CD19-depleted stem cell transplant. The receptor source for this set is a boy between 2 and 10 years old with acute lymphoblastic leukemia, due to receive a stem cell transplant.

This clonotype came up a few times. CDR3 coding DNA: TGTGCCAGCAGTTCCGAACGGGCTAAGGTAGAGCAGTTCTTC. Protein sequence: CASSSERAKVEQFF. This chain links TRBV27 with TRBJ2-1; D gene ambiguous. The V gene's germline CDR1 is MNHEY and CDR2 SMNVEV (reference sequence). With 4 bases removed from V and 10 bases from J, the gap between germline ends came to 17 bases. The CDR3 spans 14 residues.

This clonotype came up many times. The chain has TRBV7-2 and TRBJ1-2; TRBD1 might be the D (5 bases). The CDR3 totals 14 residues. Germline CDR1 and CDR2: SGHTA and FQGNSA. V was pared by 1 base and J by 4 bases, with 10 bases between. The CDR3 bases are TGTGCCAGCAGCTTAGACGGGCAGGGCTATGGCTACACCTTC. It translates to CASSLDGQGYGYTF.

The V gene is TRBV28, the J gene TRBJ1-5, with a possible D match to TRBD1 (5 bases). Germline loops: CDR1 MDHEN, CDR2 SYDVKM. This CDR3 spans 14 amino acids. V was cut by 2 bases and J by 4 bases, with 9 bases left in between. CDR3 sequence reads: CASSLGTENQPQHF. The CDR3, as DNA: TGTGCCAGCAGTTTAGGGACTGAGAATCAGCCCCAGCATTTT.

The rearrangement uses TRBV11-2 and TRBJ2-3, with 12 bases identical to TRBD2. The CDR3 runs 15 residues. V shed 5 bases and J 7 bases; nucleotides not matched to a gene: 7. Looked up from germline, CDR1 is SGHAT and CDR2 is FQNNGV. The chain's CDR3 is CASSASSGGVNTQYF. CDR3 bases: TGTGCCAGCAGCGCATCTAGCGGGGGGGTGAATACGCAGTATTTT.

The table lists this clonotype with many counts. The genes are TRBV15 and TRBJ1-5; D call uncertain. This CDR3 comprises 15 residues. V dropped 0 bases and J dropped 7 bases, with 13 bases sitting between them. Germline assignment: CDR1 LNHNV and CDR2 YYDKDF (reference sequence). This chain's CDR3 is CATSRDRGGGQPQHF. The CDR3 region has the DNA TGTGCCACCAGCAGAGATAGAGGCGGCGGGCAGCCCCAGCATTTT.

This chain links TRBV10-1 with TRBJ2-1; tentative D call: TRBD2 (6 bases). The CDR3 is 14 amino acids. V was pared by 0 bases and J by 8 bases, with 11 bases between. The germline V gene has CDR1 WNHNN and CDR2 SYGVQD (reference sequence). DNA for the CDR3: TGCGCCAGCAGTGAGTCGGTTGGAGGGTATGAGCAGTTCTTC. It yields the protein CASSESVGGYEQFF.

This clonotype was recorded a few times. The chain uses TRBV20-1 and TRBJ1-5, with D possibly TRBD1 on 6 matching bases. The length of the CDR3 is 14 residues. CDR1 is DFQATT and CDR2 is SNEGSKA in the germline V gene (reference sequence). V was cut by 3 bases and J by 4 bases, with 13 bases left in between. CDR3 coding DNA: TGCAGTGCTAGTTCTCCAGGGGATAATCAGCCCCAGCATTTT. Translated: CSASSPGDNQPQHF.

Many counts were recorded for this clonotype. This chain uses TRBV28 with TRBJ1-4, with D perhaps TRBD1 (5 bases). Trimming shortened V by 6 bases and J by 5 bases, and 10 bases separated the two germline ends. This CDR3 has 13 amino acids. CDR1 MDHEN and CDR2 SYDVKM come from the germline V gene. CDR3 in DNA: TGTGCCAGCAGCCCCGGGGCGAATGAAAAACTGTTTTTT. Translation gives CASSPGANEKLFF. Full variable domain (missing parts from reference TRBV28 and TRBJ1-4): DVKVTQSSRYLVKRTGEKVFLECVQDMDHENMFWYRQDPGLGLRLIYFSYDVKMKEKGDIPEGYSVSREKKERFSLILESASTNQTSMYLCASSPGANEKLFFGSGTQLSVL.

The CDR3 is CASTRMGGGELFF. CDR3 coding DNA: TGTGCCAGCACTCGCATGGGTGGCGGGGAGCTGTTTTTT. The chain recombines TRBV27 with TRBJ2-2; D not resolved. The germline gives CDR1 MNHEY, CDR2 SMNVEV (reference sequence). CDR3 length: 13 residues. The V end lost 7 bases, the J end lost 7 bases, and 13 bases lay between the germline ends.

The J gene is TRBJ2-2, the V gene TRBV4-2, with TRBD2 matching over 11 bases. V dropped 1 base and J dropped 5; count of bases not matched to a gene: 3. Germline V CDR1 and CDR2: LGHNA, YNFKEQ. This CDR3 contains 16 residues. CDR3 coding DNA: TGTGCCAGCAGCCAAGGACTAGCGGGGCGGACCGGGGAGCTGTTTTTT. Its translation: CASSQGLAGRTGELFF.

This clonotype has at least ten counts. The chain combines TRBV12-3 or TRBV12-4 with TRBJ2-2; 10 bases map to TRBD1. After removal of 4 bases from V and 4 bases from J, the junction contained 6 bases not matched to a gene. The length of the CDR3 is 16 residues. The CDR3 region has the DNA TGTGCCAGCAGTTCCGGGACAGGGGTAGGCACCGGGGAGCTGTTTTTT. It translates to CASSSGTGVGTGELFF.

This clonotype occurred a few times. The rearrangement uses TRBV6-2 or TRBV6-3 and TRBJ2-3; 12 positions agree with TRBD2. Trimming cost V 6 bases and J 7 bases; bases outside gene matches: 14. The germline CDR1 and CDR2 sequences are MNHEY and SVGEGT. The CDR3 loop spans 17 amino acids. The CDR3 sequence is CASRPGTSGRRTHTQYF. In DNA, the CDR3 is TGTGCCAGCAGACCCGGGACTAGCGGGCGGAGGACACATACGCAGTATTTT.

This clonotype showed up just a few times. The genes are TRBV19 and TRBJ1-1; a weak D match, TRBD1 (6 bases). The germline V gene has CDR1 LNHDA and CDR2 SQIVND (reference sequence). The CDR3 is 16 amino acids. V gave up 9 bases and J gave up 1 base, with 21 bases separating them. CDR3 in amino acids: CASSVGAIQGNTEAFF. CDR3 in DNA: TGTGCCAGCAGTGTAGGGGCAATACAGGGGAACACTGAAGCTTTCTTT.

This clonotype was seen ten or more times. This chain joins TRBV7-9 and TRBJ2-1; 11 bases line up with TRBD1. Trimming removed 5 bases from V and 6 bases from J; junction bases left unmatched: 12. This CDR3 region has 17 residues. Germline V gene data show CDR1 as SEHNR and CDR2 as FQNEAQ (reference sequence). CDR3: CASSPWTGGFRGNEQFF. The DNA for the CDR3 is TGTGCCAGCAGCCCCTGGACAGGGGGCTTTCGTGGCAATGAGCAGTTCTTC.

This sequence joins TRBV15 and TRBJ1-2; 7 nucleotides align to TRBD1. Trimming removed 4 bases from V and 6 bases from J; junction bases left unmatched: 8. Per the germline V gene, CDR1 is LNHNV and CDR2 is YYDKDF (reference sequence). The CDR3 is 14 amino acids. This CDR3 is CATSTKGTAHGYTF. CDR3 DNA: TGTGCCACCAGCACGAAGGGGACAGCCCATGGCTACACCTTC.

This chain joins TRBV2 and TRBJ2-7, with D possibly matching TRBD1 (6 bases). This CDR3 region has 13 residues. CDR1 and CDR2 (germline): SNHLY, FYNNEI. Trimming removed 3 bases from V and 3 bases from J, with 9 bases in between. The CDR3 reads CASSEHRVYEQYF. DNA for the CDR3: TGTGCCAGCAGTGAGCACAGGGTCTACGAGCAGTACTTC.

In this sample, this clonotype turned up many times. CDR3 DNA: TGTGCCAGCAGCTTAGAACCGGTTGGGCAGCCCCAGCATTTT. Translating it yields CASSLEPVGQPQHF. The rearrangement links TRBV7-2 to TRBJ1-5; D gene ambiguous. This CDR3 is built from 14 residues. Trimming removed 1 base at V and 7 bases at J, with 11 bases between. Germline CDR1 is SGHTA and CDR2 is FQGNSA.

This clonotype was detected many times. The genes are TRBV5-1 and TRBJ1-6; 7 bases are shared with TRBD1. CDR3 length: 15 amino acids. The V gene's germline CDR1 is SGHRS and CDR2 YFSETQ. V lost 3 bases to trimming and J lost 6 bases; unmatched junction nucleotides: 6. For the CDR3, the DNA is TGCGCCAGCAGCTCGTCAGGGGGGCTTAATTCACCCCTCCACTTT. Translated: CASSSSGGLNSPLHF.

There are a few counts of this clonotype. The chain employs TRBV5-1 and TRBJ2-7; D is possibly TRBD1 or TRBD2 (6 bases each). Germline V CDR1 and CDR2: SGHRS, YFSETQ. The CDR3 is 17 amino acids. The germline V and J ends were trimmed by 0 bases and 0 bases, with 16 bases remaining between them. In DNA, the CDR3 is TGCGCCAGCAGCTTGGACGTCGGAGGGACAAGCTCCTACGAGCAGTACTTC. It codes for CASSLDVGGTSSYEQYF.

This clonotype was found a few times. The V gene is TRBV9, the J gene TRBJ2-2, with no clear D. This CDR3 spans 12 amino acids. Trimming shortened V by 3 bases and J by 7 bases, and 7 bases separated the two germline ends. CDR1 is SGDLS, CDR2 YYNGEE, per germline. CDR3 region: CASSASIGELFF. The DNA of the CDR3 is TGTGCCAGCAGCGCCAGTATCGGGGAGCTGTTTTTT.

The chain employs TRBV18 and TRBJ2-7, with a weak D call TRBD2 (5 bases). Per germline, CDR1 KGHSH and CDR2 LQKENI. CDR3 length equals 14 residues. Trimming removed 6 bases from V and 3 bases from J, with 15 bases in between. CDR3 sequence reads: CASSSRTGIYEQYF. In DNA, the CDR3 is TGTGCCAGCTCCTCCAGGACGGGGATCTACGAGCAGTACTTC.

The chain combines TRBV25-1 with TRBJ2-3, with 7 bases lining up with TRBD1. The ends lost 6 bases at V and 4 bases at J; junction bases unmatched: 4. This CDR3 comprises 13 residues. CDR1 MGHDK and CDR2 SYGVNS come from the germline V gene. CDR3 DNA: TGTGCCAGCAGCCGACAGGGCCCAGATACGCAGTATTTT. It is translated as CASSRQGPDTQYF.

The rearrangement links TRBV6-1 to TRBJ2-1, with D possibly being TRBD1 or TRBD2 (6 bases each). CDR1 and CDR2 from the germline V gene are MNHNS and SASEGT. CDR3 length: 16 amino acids. V lost 5 bases and J 0 bases, leaving 14 bases between the germline ends. The CDR3 is CASSRPTGASYNEQFF. The CDR3 region has the DNA TGTGCCAGCAGTCGCCCGACGGGGGCCTCCTACAATGAGCAGTTCTTC.

This clonotype was detected only a few times. The chain carries TRBV4-1 and TRBJ2-7; the D gene is possibly TRBD1 (6 bases). CDR3 length: 16 residues. Germline V gene sequence: CDR1 MGHRA, CDR2 YSYEKL. Trimming removed 1 base at V and 1 base at J, with 14 bases between. Here the CDR3 DNA reads TGCGCCAGCAGCCAAGGCCCACCAGGGGCTTCCTACGAGCAGTACTTC. This encodes CASSQGPPGASYEQYF.

The J gene is TRBJ2-7, the V gene TRBV11-2; a weak D match, TRBD2 (6 bases). V lost 5 bases and J 3 bases, leaving 14 bases between the germline ends. In germline, CDR1 is SGHAT, CDR2 FQNNGV. This CDR3 has 14 amino acids. The CDR3 sequence is CASSIRDLHYEQYF. In nucleotides, the CDR3 is TGTGCCAGCAGCATAAGGGACTTACACTACGAGCAGTACTTC.